What follows is one T cell receptor (beta chain) and its context. Its target is not known. TCRdb re-called the reads through MiXCR, storing one row per CDR3 protein. The sample includes about 160,000 distinct CDR3 sequences, 15% to 20% of them seen just once. The data were taken from a study of T cell repertoires in cytomegalovirus infection. Findings and caveats of the study: Using cumulative public TCR beta family frequency, the authors identified those who carried CMV together with the relevant HLA.

The CDR3 length is 15 residues. V was pared by 3 bases and J by 3 bases, with 13 bases between. Germline V gene sequence: CDR1 SGDLS, CDR2 YYNGEE. The sequencing input was CD8+ T cells from PBMCs. The receptor was derived from a human donor in good health (CMV status not recorded). Some clones in this sample may be carry-over from other donors' samples. The chain has TRBV9 and TRBJ2-1, with unresolved D. The CDR3 DNA follows: TGTGCCAGCAGCGGAAAAGGCGCCGACTACAATGAGCAGTTCTTC. Its protein product is CASSGKGADYNEQFF. The full variable domain, rest sourced from reference TRBV9 and TRBJ2-1, is DSGVTQTPKHLITATGQRVTLRCSPRSGDLSVYWYQQSLDQGLQFLIQYYNGEERAKGNILERFSAQQFPDLHSELNLSSLELGDSALYFCASSGKGADYNEQFFGPGTRLTVL.